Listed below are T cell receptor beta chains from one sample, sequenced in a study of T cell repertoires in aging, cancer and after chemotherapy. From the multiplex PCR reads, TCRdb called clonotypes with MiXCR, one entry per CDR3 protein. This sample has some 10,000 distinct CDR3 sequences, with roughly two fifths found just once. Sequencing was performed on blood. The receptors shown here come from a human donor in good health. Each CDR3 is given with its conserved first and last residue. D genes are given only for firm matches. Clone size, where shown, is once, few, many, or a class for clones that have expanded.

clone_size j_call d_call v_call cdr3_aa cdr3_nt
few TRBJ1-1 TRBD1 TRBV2 CASSGQGGTEAFF TGTGCCAGCAGTGGACAGGGAGGCACTGAAGCTTTCTTT
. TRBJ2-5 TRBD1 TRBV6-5 CASSRDRGSETQYF TGTGCCAGCTCGCGGGACAGGGGGTCGGAGACCCAGTACTTC
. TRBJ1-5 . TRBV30 CAWAQDSNQPQHF TGTGCCTGGGCACAAGATAGCAATCAGCCCCAGCATTTT
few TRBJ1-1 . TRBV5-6 CASSLSYWQGRANTEAFF TGTGCCAGCAGCTTGTCATATTGGCAGGGGAGGGCGAACACTGAAGCTTTCTTT
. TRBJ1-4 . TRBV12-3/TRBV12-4 CASTSGIPSEKLFF TGTGCCAGCACGTCAGGGATCCCTAGTGAAAAACTGTTTTTT
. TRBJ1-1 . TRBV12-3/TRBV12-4 CASSFRLGRNTEAFF TGTGCCAGCAGTTTCAGGCTTGGTCGGAACACTGAAGCTTTCTTT
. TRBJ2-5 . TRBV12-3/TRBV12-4 CASSLLGRGAQETQYF TGTGCCAGCAGTTTACTGGGCAGGGGTGCCCAAGAGACCCAGTACTTC
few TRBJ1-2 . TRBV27 CASSPDLNGYTF TGTGCCAGCAGTCCGGACTTGAATGGCTACACCTTC
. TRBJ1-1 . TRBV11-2 CASSPGGEGTEAFF TGTGCCAGCAGCCCGGGGGGGGAGGGCACTGAAGCTTTCTTT
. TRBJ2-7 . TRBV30 CAWREVGEAYEQYF TGTGCCTGGAGAGAGGTTGGAGAGGCCTACGAGCAGTACTTC
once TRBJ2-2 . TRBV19 CATGDPGTGELFF TGTGCCACAGGGGACCCAGGCACCGGGGAGCTGTTTTTT
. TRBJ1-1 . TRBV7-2 CASSLRQRGTEAFF TGTGCCAGCAGCTTAAGGCAGCGGGGCACTGAAGCTTTCTTT
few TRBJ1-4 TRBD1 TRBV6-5 CASSYLGQGGPNEKLFF TGTGCCAGCAGTTACTTAGGACAGGGGGGGCCTAATGAAAAACTGTTTTTT
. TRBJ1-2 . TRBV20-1 CSARDGRLRGGYTF TGCAGTGCTAGAGATGGTAGACTCCGGGGTGGCTACACCTTC
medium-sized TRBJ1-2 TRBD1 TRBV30 CAWSWDRADGYTF TGTGCCTGGAGTTGGGACAGGGCTGATGGCTACACCTTC
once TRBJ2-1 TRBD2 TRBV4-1 CASSPGLAGINEQFF TGTGCCAGCAGCCCAGGACTAGCGGGGATCAATGAGCAGTTCTTC
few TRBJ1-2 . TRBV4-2 CASSQDGGNGYGYTF TGTGCCAGCAGCCAAGATGGGGGGAATGGGTATGGCTACACCTTC
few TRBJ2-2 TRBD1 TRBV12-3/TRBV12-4 CASNPHRGRELFF TGTGCCAGCAATCCCCACAGGGGGCGAGAGCTGTTTTTT
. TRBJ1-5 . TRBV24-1 CATSDFRSNQPQHF TGTGCCACCAGTGATTTCAGAAGCAATCAGCCCCAGCATTTT
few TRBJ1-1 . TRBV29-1 CSVELPGNTEAFF TGCAGCGTTGAATTGCCAGGGAACACTGAAGCTTTCTTT
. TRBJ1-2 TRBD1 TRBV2 CAWGAGGHGYTF TGTGCCTGGGGCGCAGGGGGCCATGGCTACACCTTC
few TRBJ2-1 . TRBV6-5 CASSYSGTHGVHNEQFF TGTGCCAGCAGTTACTCGGGGACCCACGGGGTCCACAATGAGCAGTTCTTC
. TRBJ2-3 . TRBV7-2 CASSFRGRPDTQYF TGTGCCAGCAGCTTTCGGGGGCGCCCAGATACGCAGTATTTT
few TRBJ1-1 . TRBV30 CAWIGWGSGNTEAFF TGTGCCTGGATCGGTTGGGGATCGGGGAACACTGAAGCTTTCTTT
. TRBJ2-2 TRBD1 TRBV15 CATSRAGTGGSGLFF TGTGCCACCAGCAGAGCCGGGACAGGGGGATCGGGGCTGTTTTTT
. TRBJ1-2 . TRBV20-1 CGGDGGHNYGYTF TGCGGTGGGGACGGGGGGCATAACTATGGCTACACCTTC
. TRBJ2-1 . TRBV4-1 CASSQDLGSSYNEQFF TGCGCCAGCAGCCAAGATTTGGGGAGCTCCTACAATGAGCAGTTCTTC
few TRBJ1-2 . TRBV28 CASSLRTAPYGYTF TGTGCCAGCAGTTTACGGACAGCTCCGTATGGCTACACCTTC
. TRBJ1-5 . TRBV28 CASSFTVDSNQPQHF TGTGCCAGCAGTTTCACAGTAGATAGCAATCAGCCCCAGCATTTT
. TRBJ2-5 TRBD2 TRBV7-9 CASRMGTSGGQETQYF TGTGCCAGCAGGATGGGGACTAGCGGGGGCCAAGAGACCCAGTACTTC
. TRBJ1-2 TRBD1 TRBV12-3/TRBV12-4 CASSTRTGGFYGYTF TGTGCCAGCAGCACGCGGACAGGGGGATTCTATGGCTACACCTTC
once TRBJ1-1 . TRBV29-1 CSVWSGVHMYTEAFF TGCAGCGTATGGAGCGGGGTACATATGTACACTGAAGCTTTCTTT